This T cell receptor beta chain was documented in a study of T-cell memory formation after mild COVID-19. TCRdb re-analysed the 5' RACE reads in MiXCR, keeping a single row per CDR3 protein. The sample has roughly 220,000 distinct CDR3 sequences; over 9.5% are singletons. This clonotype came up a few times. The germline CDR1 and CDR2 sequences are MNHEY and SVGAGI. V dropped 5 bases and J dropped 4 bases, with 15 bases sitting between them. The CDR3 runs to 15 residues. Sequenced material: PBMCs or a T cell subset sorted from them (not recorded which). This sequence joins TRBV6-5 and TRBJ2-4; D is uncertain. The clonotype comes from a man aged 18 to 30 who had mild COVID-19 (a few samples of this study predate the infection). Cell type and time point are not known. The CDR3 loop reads CASSPRATGKNIQYF. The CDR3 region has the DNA TGTGCCAGCAGTCCCCGGGCCACCGGGAAAAACATTCAGTACTTC.